Shown below are 15 T cell receptor beta chains from a single sample sequenced in a study of blood T cells in healthy people across ages. Primed by a sample-barcoded 5' primer and a J-beta primer mix, a second PCR proceeded for roughly 6 to 12 cycles. TCRdb fed the 5' RACE reads into MiXCR, producing one record per CDR3 protein. The sample records roughly 1,300,000 distinct CDR3 sequences, 59% being singletons. The sample consisted of blood. These receptors were taken from a man between 18 and 29 years old in good health.

This rearrangement joins TRBV7-6 to TRBJ2-1; unclear D gene. Per germline, CDR1 SGHVS and CDR2 FNYEAQ. The V end was cut by 4 bases, the J end by 12 bases, with 13 bases between. This CDR3 has 12 residues. The CDR3 spells CASSSDGRWQFF. CDR3 sequence (DNA): TGTGCCAGCAGCTCCGACGGCCGTTGGCAGTTCTTC.

This clonotype has just one count. The chain carries TRBV14 and TRBJ2-5; D is ambiguous. Germline CDR1 reads SGHDN; CDR2 reads FVKESK. This CDR3 has 16 residues. Trimming removed 2 bases from V and 7 bases from J, with 20 bases in between. The CDR3 DNA reads as TGTGCCAGCAGCCAAAAGGCAGTTCTGGTCTGGGGGACCCAGTACTTC. As protein: CASSQKAVLVWGTQYF.

CDR3 nucleotide sequence: TGTGCCAGCAGCTTAACCGGACAGGCCGGCGAGCAGTACTTC. Translation: CASSLTGQAGEQYF. This chain connects TRBV7-2 to TRBJ2-5; 7 positions match TRBD1. The J call is in doubt because the DNA end fits TRBJ2-7 better. The CDR3 has 14 residues. Looked up from germline, CDR1 is SGHTA and CDR2 is FQGNSA.

The CDR3 protein is CAIRGLAGTQDTQYF. Written as DNA, the CDR3 is TGTGCCATCAGGGGACTAGCGGGGACTCAAGATACGCAGTATTTT. The J gene is TRBJ2-3, the V gene TRBV10-3; 13 positions agree with TRBD2. This CDR3 spans 15 amino acids. Trimming took 6 bases from V and 5 from J; bases not matched to a gene: 5. Per the germline V gene, CDR1 is ENHRY and CDR2 is SYGVKD.

This sequence joins TRBV6-5 and TRBJ2-5; D is tentatively TRBD1 or TRBD2 (5 bases each). Germline loops: CDR1 MNHEY, CDR2 SVGAGI. The CDR3 is 13 residues long. V dropped 0 bases and J dropped 11 bases, with 13 bases sitting between them. The CDR3 DNA sequence: TGTGCCAGCAGTTACTCGATCCTGGGGGAGCAGTACTTC. It specifies CASSYSILGEQYF.

Worth noting for this clonotype: Germline and junction disagree at one end, which may indicate a read error. V is TRBV7-2 and J is TRBJ2-7, with D maybe TRBD1 (6 bases). The CDR3 has 13 amino acids. In germline, CDR1 is SGHTA, CDR2 FQGNSA. CDR3 nucleotides: TGCGCCAGCAGCGCCGGACAGATGTGCGAGCAGTACTTC. This sequence encodes CASSAGQMCEQYF.

This clonotype appeared a few times. The V and J genes are TRBV11-2 and TRBJ1-6; D is undetermined. Trimming cost V 0 bases and J 0 bases, with 18 bases left between them. CDR1 is SGHAT and CDR2 is FQNNGV in the germline V gene. The CDR3 is 20 amino acids. Here the CDR3 DNA reads TGTGCCAGCAGCTTAGATGGGATTTCGCACTATAGCTCCTATAATTCACCCCTCCACTTT. It translates to CASSLDGISHYSSYNSPLHF. Full variable domain (remainder filled in from reference TRBV11-2 and TRBJ1-6): EAGVAQSPRYKIIEKRQSVAFWCNPISGHATLYWYQQILGQGPKLLIQFQNNGVVDDSQLPKDRFSAERLKGVDSTLKIQPAKLEDSAVYLCASSLDGISHYSSYNSPLHFGNGTRLTVT.

The chain carries TRBV7-2 and TRBJ1-6, with a weak D call TRBD1 (5 bases). CDR3 length: 15 amino acids. Between the trimmed V and J ends, which lost 5 bases and 9 bases, there was a span of 17 bases. The germline V gene has CDR1 SGHTA and CDR2 FQGNSA. The CDR3 DNA follows: TGTGCCAGCAGCCCGATGGGACGGCGACGTTCACCCCTCCACTTT. As protein: CASSPMGRRRSPLHF.

This clonotype has more than one count but fewer than ten. An end of the junction differs from the germline gene, which may be a read error. The rearrangement uses TRBV12-3 or TRBV12-4 and TRBJ2-1, with D perhaps matching TRBD2 (6 bases). The CDR3 runs 14 residues. In DNA form, the CDR3 reads TGTGCCAGCAGTCTAGCTAGCGCGTACAATGAGCAGTTCTTC. It encodes CASSLASAYNEQFF.

This clonotype was detected a few times. The genes are TRBV7-9 and TRBJ2-7; possibly TRBD1 or TRBD2 for D (5 bases each). The CDR3 spans 13 residues. Deletions cut 1 base from V and 5 bases from J, with 9 bases between. Germline assignment: CDR1 SEHNR and CDR2 FQNEAQ (reference sequence). As DNA, the CDR3 is TGTGCCAGCAGCTTAGGAGGGACCGACGAGCAGTACTTC. This encodes CASSLGGTDEQYF.

V usage is TRBV7-6 and J usage is TRBJ1-1; no clear D gene. The V end was cut by 7 bases, the J end by 0 bases, with 12 bases between. The germline CDR1 and CDR2 sequences are SGHVS and FNYEAQ. The CDR3 consists of 14 residues. The CDR3 region is CASTSRPVNTEAFF. CDR3 nucleotide sequence: TGTGCCAGCACCTCCCGGCCCGTGAACACTGAAGCTTTCTTT.

The chain has TRBV6-2 or TRBV6-3 and TRBJ2-5, with D possibly matching TRBD1 (7 bases). Germline V gene data show CDR1 as MNHEY and CDR2 as SVGEGT. CDR3 length: 14 residues. Trimming left V 7 bases short and J 3 bases short, with 15 bases between. CDR3 nucleotides: TGTGCCAGCAAGAGGGCAGGGGGGAAAGAGACCCAGTACTTC. Amino acid sequence: CASKRAGGKETQYF.

In this sample, this clonotype turned up a few times. This chain uses TRBV10-3 with TRBJ1-5; D is possibly TRBD1 (5 bases). Looked up from germline, CDR1 is ENHRY and CDR2 is SYGVKD. This CDR3 is 14 amino acids long. Trimming cost V 7 bases and J 3 bases, with 13 bases left between them. The CDR3 DNA is TGTGCCATCAATGACCGGGGCCTCAATCAGCCCCAGCATTTT. Its translation is CAINDRGLNQPQHF.

This clonotype turned up a few times. This chain uses TRBV20-1 with TRBJ2-7; D not certain. Trimming pared 6 bases from V and 4 bases from J, leaving 16 bases between. The CDR3 loop spans 13 amino acids. CDR1 is DFQATT and CDR2 is SNEGSKA in the germline V gene (reference sequence). In DNA, the CDR3 is TGCAGTGCGCGCACCGAATACCTTTACGAGCAGTACTTC. Translation: CSARTEYLYEQYF.

The chain joins TRBV5-4 to TRBJ2-7; tentative D call: TRBD2 (6 bases). The CDR3 consists of 14 residues. Trimming removed 3 bases at V and 5 bases at J, with 15 bases between. Germline-derived CDR1 and CDR2 are SGHNT and YYREEE (reference sequence). The CDR3 nucleotides read TGTGCCAGCAGCTCGGTCGCGGGGAAACACGAGCAGTACTTC. Protein sequence: CASSSVAGKHEQYF. Looking up the rest from reference TRBV5-4 and TRBJ2-7 gives the full variable domain: ETGVTQSPTHLIKTRGQQVTLRCSSQSGHNTVSWYQQALGQGPQFIFQYYREEENGRGNFPPRFSGLQFPNYSSELNVNALELDDSALYLCASSSVAGKHEQYFGPGTRLTVT.